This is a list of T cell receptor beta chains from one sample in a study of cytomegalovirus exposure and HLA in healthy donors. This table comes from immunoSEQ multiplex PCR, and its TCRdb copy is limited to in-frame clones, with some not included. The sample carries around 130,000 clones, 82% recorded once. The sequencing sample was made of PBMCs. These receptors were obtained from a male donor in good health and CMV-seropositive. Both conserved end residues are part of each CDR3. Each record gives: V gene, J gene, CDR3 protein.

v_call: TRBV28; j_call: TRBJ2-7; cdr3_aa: CASSFGGRTSYEQYF
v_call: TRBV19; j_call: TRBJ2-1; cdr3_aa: CASSIFLAGAGNEQFF
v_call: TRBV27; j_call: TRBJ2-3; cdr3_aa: CASSLGASRQYF
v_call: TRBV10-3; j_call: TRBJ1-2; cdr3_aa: CAISDPRQVNYGYTF
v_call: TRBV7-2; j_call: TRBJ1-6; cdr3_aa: CASSSSGQTNSPLHF
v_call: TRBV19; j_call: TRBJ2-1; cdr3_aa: CASSYSGIIGQFF
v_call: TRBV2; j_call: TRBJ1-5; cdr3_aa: CASSEAGDRDQPQHF
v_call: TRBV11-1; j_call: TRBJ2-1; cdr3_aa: CASSLLGSSYNEQFF
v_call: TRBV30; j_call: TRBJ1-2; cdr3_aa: CAWSVSAGVSGYTF
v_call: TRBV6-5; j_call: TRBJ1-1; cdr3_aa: CASSFTGINTEAFF
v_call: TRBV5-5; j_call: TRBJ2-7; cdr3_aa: CASRLGRGIYEQYF
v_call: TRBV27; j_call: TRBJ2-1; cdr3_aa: CASSLSTGYYNEQFF
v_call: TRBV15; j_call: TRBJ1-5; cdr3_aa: CATSARTGSQHF
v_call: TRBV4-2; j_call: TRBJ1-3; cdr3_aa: CASSRSRTGRGSGNTIYF
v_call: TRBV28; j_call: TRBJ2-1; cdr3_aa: CASSFPPEGRLDEQFF
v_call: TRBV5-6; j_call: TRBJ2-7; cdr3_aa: CASSLTRGRRYF
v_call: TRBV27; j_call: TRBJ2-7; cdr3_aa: CASSLPRGPFAPYEQYF
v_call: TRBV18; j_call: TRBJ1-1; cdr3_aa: CASSPIQGRRTEAFF
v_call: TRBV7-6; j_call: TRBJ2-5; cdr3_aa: CASSLGPGQGVQETQYF
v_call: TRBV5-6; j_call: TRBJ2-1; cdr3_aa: CASSLRISGMFDEQFF
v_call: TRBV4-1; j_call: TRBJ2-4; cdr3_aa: CASSQDEAGGNIQYF
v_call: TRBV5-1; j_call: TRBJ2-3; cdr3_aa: CASSLATGGTDTQYF
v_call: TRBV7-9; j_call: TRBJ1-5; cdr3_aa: CASSRTGEGQPQHF
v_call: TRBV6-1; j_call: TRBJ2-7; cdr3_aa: CASRKRAVSYEQYF
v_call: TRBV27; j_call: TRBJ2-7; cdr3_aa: CASQRGGSYEQYF
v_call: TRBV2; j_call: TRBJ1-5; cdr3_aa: CASSEWRQGGQPQHF
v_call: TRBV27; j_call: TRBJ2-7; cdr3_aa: CASSLGTGAHEQYF
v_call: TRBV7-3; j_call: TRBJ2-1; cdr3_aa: CASSLRRGTNEQFF
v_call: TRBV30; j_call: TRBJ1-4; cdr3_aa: CAWGVSRGMVFF
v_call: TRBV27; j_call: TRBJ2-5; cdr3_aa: CASSFGTDTPTQYF
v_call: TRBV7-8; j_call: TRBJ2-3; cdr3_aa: CASSVTGGLAGGKDTQYF
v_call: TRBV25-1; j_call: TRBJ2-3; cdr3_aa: CASSERERKGTDTQYF
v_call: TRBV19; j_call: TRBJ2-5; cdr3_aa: CASRQVAQYF
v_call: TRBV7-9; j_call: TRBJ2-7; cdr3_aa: CASSPPGGADPSYEQYF
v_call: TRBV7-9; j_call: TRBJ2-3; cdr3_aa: CASRLQGIRDTQYF
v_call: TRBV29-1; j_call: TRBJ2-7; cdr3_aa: CSVEDWLTYEQYF
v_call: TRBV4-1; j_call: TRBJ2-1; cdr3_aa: CASSQGISGRAIDEQFF
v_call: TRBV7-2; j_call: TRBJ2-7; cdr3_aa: CASSRTSGTGGSTTYEQYF
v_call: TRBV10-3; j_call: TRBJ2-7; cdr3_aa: CAIQGGYEQYF
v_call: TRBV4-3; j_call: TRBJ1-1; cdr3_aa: CASSLTVNTEAFF
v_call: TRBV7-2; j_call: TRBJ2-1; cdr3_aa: CASSTRGPGGHEQFF
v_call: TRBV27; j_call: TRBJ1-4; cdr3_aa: CASSPTPGGKLFF
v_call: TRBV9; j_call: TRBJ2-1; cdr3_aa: CASSAGERSRVF
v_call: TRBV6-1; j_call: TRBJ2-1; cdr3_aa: CASSVGAGEDEQFF
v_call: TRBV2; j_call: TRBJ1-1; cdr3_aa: CASSAENTEAFF